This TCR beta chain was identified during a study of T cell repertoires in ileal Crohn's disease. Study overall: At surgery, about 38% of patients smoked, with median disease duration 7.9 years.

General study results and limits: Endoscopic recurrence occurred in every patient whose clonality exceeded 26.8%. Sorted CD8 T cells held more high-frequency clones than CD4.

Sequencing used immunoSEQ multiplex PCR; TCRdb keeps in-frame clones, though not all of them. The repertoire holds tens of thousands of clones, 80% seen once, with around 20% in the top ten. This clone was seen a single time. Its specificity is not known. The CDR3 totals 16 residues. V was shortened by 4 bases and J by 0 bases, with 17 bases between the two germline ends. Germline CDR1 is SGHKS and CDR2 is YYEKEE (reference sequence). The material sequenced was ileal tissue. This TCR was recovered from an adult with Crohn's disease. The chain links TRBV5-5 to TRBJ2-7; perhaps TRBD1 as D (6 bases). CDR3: CASSQRADSSSYEQYF. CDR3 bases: TGTGCCAGCAGCCAACGTGCGGACAGCAGCTCCTACGAGCAGTACTTC.